The 15 T cell receptor beta chains below were found in one sample sequenced in a study of cytotoxic CD8 clonotypes in ibrutinib-treated CLL. Only in-frame clones appear in the TCRdb table, and some are missing; sequencing was by immunoSEQ multiplex PCR. The sample has approximately 45,000 clones, 60% to 80% seen once. Specimen: PBMCs, collected after 24 months of ibrutinib treatment. The receptors derive from a human donor with chronic lymphocytic leukemia.

This chain uses TRBV27 with TRBJ2-3; perhaps TRBD2 as D (6 bases). Trimming removed 7 bases from V and 2 bases from J, with 13 bases in between. Germline V gene sequence: CDR1 MNHEY, CDR2 SMNVEV (reference sequence). CDR3 length: 14 residues. As DNA, the CDR3 is TGTGCCAGCACCCTAGGAGGGGACACAGATACGCAGTATTTT. It is translated as CASTLGGDTDTQYF.

This clone was detected a few times. V and J are TRBV7-9 and TRBJ1-3; D not certain. Trimming pared 0 bases from V and 0 bases from J, leaving 9 bases between. The CDR3 has 16 residues. Germline V gene sequence: CDR1 SEHNR, CDR2 FQNEAQ (reference sequence). DNA of the CDR3: TGTGCCAGCAGCTTAGCTGAGGACCGCTCTGGAAACACCATATATTTT. This translates into CASSLAEDRSGNTIYF.

This chain uses TRBV30 with TRBJ2-5, with D hard to call. Trimming cost V 2 bases and J 3 bases, with 10 bases left between them. Germline V gene data show CDR1 as GTSNPN and CDR2 as SVGIG (reference sequence). This CDR3 is 13 amino acids long. The CDR3 here is CAWSPTPKETQYF. The CDR3 DNA is TGTGCCTGGAGTCCGACCCCCAAAGAGACCCAGTACTTC. Combining the CDR3 with reference TRBV30 and TRBJ2-5 gives the whole variable domain SQTIHQWPATLVQPVGSPLSLECTVEGTSNPNLYWYRQAAGRGLQLLFYSVGIGQISSEVPQNLSASRPQDRQFILSSKKLLLSDSGFYLCAWSPTPKETQYFGPGTRLLVL.

The chain carries TRBV27 and TRBJ1-2; 7 bases line up with TRBD1. CDR1 MNHEY and CDR2 SMNVEV come from the germline V gene (reference sequence). With 7 bases clipped from V and 6 bases from J, the junction kept 5 bases outside the gene matches. The CDR3 spans 12 residues. The CDR3 DNA reads as TGTGCCAGCATGACAGGGTTGAATGGCTACACCTTC. Translation gives CASMTGLNGYTF.

The CDR3 protein is CASSQDRVANEQYF. The CDR3, as DNA: TGCGCCAGCAGCCAGGACAGGGTAGCGAACGAGCAGTACTTC. The genes are TRBV4-1 and TRBJ2-7, with TRBD1 matching over 8 bases. Germline CDR1 and CDR2: MGHRA and YSYEKL. This CDR3 region has 14 residues. Trimming took 3 bases from V and 5 from J; bases not matched to a gene: 6.

A few counts support this clone. The chain employs TRBV7-9 and TRBJ2-5; D might be TRBD1 (5 bases). Trimming shortened V by 1 base and J by 1 base, and 7 bases separated the two germline ends. The CDR3 totals 14 residues. Germline V lookup: CDR1 SEHNR, CDR2 FQNEAQ (reference sequence). The CDR3 region is CASSLGQFQETQYF. DNA for the CDR3: TGTGCCAGCAGCTTAGGACAGTTCCAAGAGACCCAGTACTTC.

This clone was detected many times. The chain links TRBV7-3 to TRBJ2-2; TRBD2 matches at 8 bases. This CDR3 has 16 residues. From germline, CDR1 is SGHTA and CDR2 FQGTGA. V lost 1 base to trimming and J lost 4 bases; unmatched junction nucleotides: 5. Written as DNA, the CDR3 is TGTGCCAGCAGCTTAATCAGCGGGAGCGGCACCGGGGAGCTGTTTTTT. This sequence encodes CASSLISGSGTGELFF.

This chain uses TRBV2 with TRBJ2-4; 8 bases are shared with TRBD2. Germline loops: CDR1 SNHLY, CDR2 FYNNEI. The CDR3 is 16 residues long. V was clipped by 4 bases and J by 0 bases; unmatched bases: 5. The chain's CDR3 is CASSVGGGSAKNIQYF. CDR3 sequence (DNA): TGTGCCAGCAGTGTAGGCGGGGGGTCAGCCAAAAACATTCAGTACTTC.

The chain is built from TRBV6-6 and TRBJ1-4; D is undetermined. Trimming stripped 6 bases from V and 8 bases from J, with 7 bases between. Germline lookup yields CDR1 MNHNY and CDR2 SVGAGI (reference sequence). The CDR3 length is 11 residues. As DNA, the CDR3 is TGTGCCAGCAGGCTAAAAGAAAAACTGTTTTTT. This translates into CASRLKEKLFF.

The chain links TRBV11-2 to TRBJ1-4, with 7 bases lining up with TRBD1. The CDR3 has 16 amino acids. V was pared by 5 bases and J by 6 bases, with 12 bases of the junction left unmatched. Germline V CDR1 and CDR2: SGHAT, FQNNGV. The CDR3 sequence is CASSPRGGELHEKLFF. CDR3 bases: TGTGCCAGCAGCCCCAGGGGGGGGGAACTCCATGAAAAACTGTTTTTT.

This clone occurred a few times. A much larger clone differs by one base, so this may be a read error. The J gene is TRBJ2-1, the V gene TRBV10-3; D call uncertain. The CDR3 contains 11 residues. CDR1 is ENHRY, CDR2 SYGVKD, per germline. Trimming stripped 4 bases from V and 2 bases from J, with 0 bases between. The CDR3 loop is CAISAYNEQFF. CDR3 nucleotides: TGTGCCATCAGTGCCTACAATGAGCAGTTCTTC.

The chain employs TRBV7-3 and TRBJ2-5; 7 bases are shared with TRBD2. Trimming at V came to 6 bases and at J to 1 base, leaving 2 bases not matched to a gene. Germline V gene data show CDR1 as SGHTA and CDR2 as FQGTGA. The CDR3 is 13 residues long. CDR3 region: CASRAGTQETQYF. Here the CDR3 DNA reads TGTGCCAGCAGAGCGGGAACCCAAGAGACCCAGTACTTC.

The genes are TRBV6-1 and TRBJ2-7, with D possibly matching TRBD1 (6 bases). The CDR3 has 15 residues. Trimming removed 7 bases at V and 1 base at J, with 17 bases between. From germline, CDR1 is MNHNS and CDR2 SASEGT. The chain's CDR3 is CASKKVDSGSYEQYF. The CDR3 DNA is TGTGCCAGCAAGAAGGTGGACAGCGGATCCTACGAGCAGTACTTC.

In its sample, this clone was seen once. V gene TRBV6-5 combines with J gene TRBJ2-3, with D unresolved. CDR1 and CDR2 (germline): MNHEY, SVGAGI. V dropped 5 bases and J dropped 4 bases, with 7 bases sitting between them. This CDR3 spans 12 amino acids. CDR3 nucleotides: TGTGCCAGCAGTCGGACCGCAGATACGCAGTATTTT. This encodes CASSRTADTQYF.

There are a few counts of this clone. The genes are TRBV30 and TRBJ1-2; no definite D call. The CDR3 is 13 amino acids. Trimming left V 4 bases short and J 6 bases short, with 15 bases between. Germline CDR1 reads GTSNPN; CDR2 reads SVGIG (reference sequence). CDR3 loop: CAWNRRVGDGYTF. In DNA, the CDR3 is TGTGCCTGGAACCGAAGGGTGGGCGATGGCTACACCTTC.